This section outlines one TCR beta chain sequence together with its context. The entry originates in a study of T cell changes during pregnancy in multiple sclerosis. Looked up from germline, CDR1 is SEHNR and CDR2 is FQNEAQ (reference sequence). The CDR3 sequence is 19 residues long. V lost 5 bases and J 6 bases, leaving 31 bases between the germline ends. Clones were sequenced by immunoSEQ multiplex PCR, and TCRdb holds only the in-frame ones, with some missing. Of approximately 30,000 clones listed, 90% are singletons. V and J are TRBV7-9 and TRBJ1-2, with D possibly being TRBD1 (5 bases). Sequencing used CD8+ T cells from peripheral blood mononuclear cells, obtained before pregnancy. This TCR was sampled from a female donor with multiple sclerosis, enrolled in a pregnancy study. CDR3 in DNA: TGTGCCAGCAGCGCCTCGATGGGCTTCGGTGTTCAGGGAGGAGATGGCTACACCTTC. The encoded protein is CASSASMGFGVQGGDGYTF.